What follows are 19 T cell receptor beta chains derived from one specimen sequenced in a study of regulatory T cells in long-lasting Graves disease. With iRepertoire HTBI primers and Arm-PCR of CDR3 regions, TCR beta libraries were built. From the multiplex PCR reads, TCRdb called clonotypes with MiXCR, one entry per CDR3 protein. Here the sample spans about 540,000 distinct CDR3 sequences, roughly 14% being singletons. Time point indicated: newly diagnosed GD, antithyroid drugs for less than 3 months. From PBMCs, RNA was extracted and then used to make the TCR library. This same sample was also taken into another study, of T cells in Graves' hyperthyroidism and ophthalmopathy.

The material sequenced was peripheral blood mononuclear cells (PBMCs), taken at new diagnosis, from a patient treated with antithyroid drugs. These receptors originate from a man aged 30 to 45 with Graves disease.

The DNA for the CDR3 is TGTGCCAGCAGCCCATCGGGTTTGGACACTGAAGCTTTCTTT. Amino acid sequence: CASSPSGLDTEAFF. V is TRBV14 and J is TRBJ1-1; D not certain. Germline CDR1 SGHDN, CDR2 FVKESK. The V gene lost 4 bases and the J gene lost 3 bases, with 12 bases spanning the gap. The CDR3 runs to 14 residues.

There are many counts of this clonotype. V usage is TRBV11-3 and J usage is TRBJ2-7; 8 bases map to TRBD2. V was pared by 3 bases and J by 2 bases, with 12 bases of the junction left unmatched. This CDR3 comprises 17 residues. Germline CDR1 reads SGHNT; CDR2 reads YENEEA. CDR3 protein: CASSFPKLAVMTYEQYF. As DNA, the CDR3 is TGTGCCAGCAGCTTCCCAAAACTAGCGGTTATGACCTACGAGCAGTACTTC.

This clonotype has more than one count but fewer than ten. The chain couples TRBV27 to TRBJ2-7; D call uncertain. The germline gives CDR1 MNHEY, CDR2 SMNVEV (reference sequence). With 2 bases removed from V and 0 bases from J, the gap between germline ends came to 8 bases. The CDR3 length is 14 residues. CDR3 loop: CASSLQESSYEQYF. The CDR3 DNA reads TGTGCCAGCAGTTTACAGGAGAGCTCCTACGAGCAGTACTTC.

As regards this clonotype: A much larger clone is a single base away; this may be a read error. Here the CDR3 omits its conserved ending phenylalanine or tryptophan, so a read error is the likely source. The rearrangement uses TRBV19 and TRBJ1-1, with D perhaps TRBD1 (6 bases). V was shortened by 7 bases and J by 2 bases, with 20 bases between the two germline ends. The CDR3 is made up of 16 amino acids. Germline CDR1 and CDR2: LNHDA and SQIVND (reference sequence). CDR3 loop: CASISGVLPRNTEAFL. The CDR3 DNA is TGTGCCAGTATTTCAGGGGTCCTGCCTCGAAACACTGAAGCTTTCCTT.

A word on this clonotype: A much larger clone sits a single nucleotide away, making a read error possible. For the CDR3, the DNA is TGTGCCAGCGGTGAATCGACAGGGCCGGGGAACATTCGGTACTTC. Translating it yields CASGESTGPGNIRYF. The rearrangement uses TRBV27 and TRBJ2-1; TRBD1 aligns across 7 bases. The CDR3 sequence is 15 residues long. Looked up from germline, CDR1 is MNHEY and CDR2 is SMNVEV (reference sequence).

This clonotype was recorded many times. The chain couples TRBV11-2 to TRBJ2-5; the D gene is possibly TRBD2 (6 bases). CDR1 is SGHAT and CDR2 is FQNNGV in the germline V gene. Trimming removed 6 bases at V and 1 base at J, with 21 bases between. The CDR3 is made up of 17 amino acids. For the CDR3, the DNA is TGTGCCAGCAGGCTGATGAGGGGACTTTCCCTCCAAGAGACCCAGTACTTC. It is translated as CASRLMRGLSLQETQYF.

This clonotype was counted a few times. The chain joins TRBV25-1 to TRBJ2-1, with a possible D match to TRBD2 (6 bases). The CDR3 extends over 16 amino acids. V dropped 1 base and J dropped 5 bases, with 15 bases sitting between them. Germline V CDR1 and CDR2: MGHDK, SYGVNS. The CDR3 DNA follows: TGTGCCAGCAGTGAATGGGGTAGCGGAATCGACAATGAGCAGTTCTTC. It translates to CASSEWGSGIDNEQFF. Full variable domain (remainder filled in from reference TRBV25-1 and TRBJ2-1): EADIYQTPRYLVIGTGKKITLECSQTMGHDKMYWYQQDPGMELHLIHYSYGVNSTEKGDLSSESTVSRIRTEHFPLTLESARPSHTSQYLCASSEWGSGIDNEQFFGPGTRLTVL.

This clonotype showed up just a few times. The chain combines TRBV20-1 with TRBJ2-1; TRBD2 aligns across 8 bases. The ends lost 6 bases at V and 3 bases at J; junction bases unmatched: 7. This CDR3 spans 14 amino acids. Looked up from germline, CDR1 is DFQATT and CDR2 is SNEGSKA (reference sequence). The CDR3 reads CSAPGLADYNEQFF. DNA of the CDR3: TGCAGTGCCCCTGGACTAGCTGACTACAATGAGCAGTTCTTC.

This clonotype was detected ten times or more. The chain couples TRBV12-3 or TRBV12-4 to TRBJ2-6; the match to TRBD1 covers 7 bases. CDR3 size: 19 residues. Trimming took 0 bases from V and 2 from J; bases not matched to a gene: 10. CDR3 residues: CASSLARQGVGAGANVLTF. The DNA for the CDR3 is TGTGCCAGCAGTTTAGCCCGTCAGGGGGTCGGCGCTGGGGCCAACGTCCTGACTTTC.

In its sample, this clonotype was seen many times. This sequence joins TRBV5-1 and TRBJ2-1; the match to TRBD2 covers 10 bases. The V segment lost 4 bases and the J segment 1 base; nucleotides outside the gene matches: 8. From germline, CDR1 is SGHRS and CDR2 YFSETQ. The CDR3 extends over 17 amino acids. CDR3 residues: CASSLASSGGSYNEQFF. In nucleotides, the CDR3 is TGCGCCAGCAGCCTTGCTTCTAGCGGGGGTTCCTACAATGAGCAGTTCTTC.

There are many counts of this clonotype. V and J are TRBV7-2 and TRBJ2-1; no clear D. The J call may be faulty, since TRBJ2-5 better matches the DNA end. The CDR3 extends over 13 amino acids. The V gene's germline CDR1 is SGHTA and CDR2 FQGNSA. Here the CDR3 reads CASNLTPLETQYF. CDR3 nucleotides: TGTGCCAGCAACCTAACCCCATTGGAGACCCAGTACTTC.

This clonotype was counted at least ten times. The CDR3 protein is CASSPDRKNTEAFF. DNA of the CDR3: TGTGCCAGCAGCCCCGACAGAAAGAACACTGAAGCTTTCTTT. The V and J genes are TRBV7-9 and TRBJ1-1, with D possibly being TRBD1 (5 bases). The CDR3 spans 14 residues. Per germline, CDR1 SEHNR and CDR2 FQNEAQ (reference sequence). V was shortened by 5 bases and J by 1 base, with 11 bases between the two germline ends.

This clonotype was seen at least ten times. The gene calls are TRBV20-1 and TRBJ2-7; 7 nucleotides match TRBD2. The CDR3 extends over 13 amino acids. Per the germline V gene, CDR1 is DFQATT and CDR2 is SNEGSKA (reference sequence). After removal of 3 bases from V and 3 bases from J, the junction contained 5 bases not matched to a gene. The CDR3 loop reads CSARVREYYEQYF. CDR3 coding DNA: TGCAGTGCTAGGGTGCGGGAGTACTACGAGCAGTACTTC.

This clonotype was seen a handful of times. The chain combines TRBV11-2 with TRBJ2-7; no clear D gene. Trimming stripped 0 bases from V and 2 bases from J, with 8 bases between. This CDR3 has 14 amino acids. Germline loops: CDR1 SGHAT, CDR2 FQNNGV. The CDR3: CASSLERGTYEQYF. The CDR3 bases are TGTGCCAGCAGCTTAGAGCGCGGAACCTACGAGCAGTACTTC. Combining the CDR3 with reference TRBV11-2 and TRBJ2-7 gives the whole variable domain EAGVAQSPRYKIIEKRQSVAFWCNPISGHATLYWYQQILGQGPKLLIQFQNNGVVDDSQLPKDRFSAERLKGVDSTLKIQPAKLEDSAVYLCASSLERGTYEQYFGPGTRLTVT.

This clonotype was recorded many times. The chain employs TRBV7-9 and TRBJ2-5; D remains ambiguous. Germline lookup yields CDR1 SEHNR and CDR2 FQNEAQ (reference sequence). The CDR3 is made up of 11 amino acids. The V end was cut by 3 bases, the J end by 9 bases, with 8 bases between. The CDR3 bases are TGTGCCAGCAGCTTTTTGGGTCCCCAGTACTTC. Protein: CASSFLGPQYF.

This clonotype was recorded a few times. The chain joins TRBV29-1 to TRBJ1-1; D is perhaps TRBD1 (5 bases). The germline gives CDR1 SQVTM, CDR2 ANQGSEA. The length of the CDR3 is 10 residues. V was cut by 7 bases and J by 4 bases, with 7 bases left in between. CDR3 protein: CSAGGTEAFF. Written as DNA, the CDR3 is TGCAGCGCCGGGGGCACTGAAGCTTTCTTT.

The chain uses TRBV15 and TRBJ2-5, with D possibly being TRBD2 (7 bases). Germline assignment: CDR1 LNHNV and CDR2 YYDKDF (reference sequence). With 0 bases removed from V and 3 bases from J, the gap between germline ends came to 14 bases. This CDR3 has 16 amino acids. The chain's CDR3 is CATSRDTGGLEETQYF. CDR3 DNA: TGTGCCACCAGCAGAGATACCGGGGGGCTTGAAGAGACCCAGTACTTC. Together with reference TRBV15 and TRBJ2-5, the CDR3 gives the full variable domain: DAMVIQNPRYQVTQFGKPVTLSCSQTLNHNVMYWYQQKSSQAPKLLFHYYDKDFNNEADTPDNFQSRRPNTSFCFLDIRSPGLGDTAMYLCATSRDTGGLEETQYFGPGTRLLVL.

In this sample, this clonotype turned up many times. The chain recombines TRBV20-1 with TRBJ2-1; 12 nucleotides agree with TRBD2. The CDR3 spans 16 residues. J gave up 4 bases and V 1 base, and 5 bases lay outside the gene matches. In germline, CDR1 is DFQATT, CDR2 SNEGSKA (reference sequence). CDR3 protein: CSARGLAGGLYNEQFF. Here the CDR3 DNA reads TGCAGTGCTAGAGGGCTAGCGGGAGGGCTTTACAATGAGCAGTTCTTC.

In its sample, this clonotype was seen many times. The chain combines TRBV19 with TRBJ1-1; 7 positions match TRBD1. Trimming removed 3 bases from V and 3 bases from J; junction bases left unmatched: 4. The germline V gene has CDR1 LNHDA and CDR2 SQIVND (reference sequence). The CDR3 runs 14 residues. CDR3 DNA: TGTGCCAGTAGTATTTTCAGGGGGGACACTGAAGCTTTCTTT. Its protein product is CASSIFRGDTEAFF. The full variable domain, rest sourced from reference TRBV19 and TRBJ1-1, is DGGITQSPKYLFRKEGQNVTLSCEQNLNHDAMYWYRQDPGQGLRLIYYSQIVNDFQKGDIAEGYSVSREKKESFPLTVTSAQKNPTAFYLCASSIFRGDTEAFFGQGTRLTVV.